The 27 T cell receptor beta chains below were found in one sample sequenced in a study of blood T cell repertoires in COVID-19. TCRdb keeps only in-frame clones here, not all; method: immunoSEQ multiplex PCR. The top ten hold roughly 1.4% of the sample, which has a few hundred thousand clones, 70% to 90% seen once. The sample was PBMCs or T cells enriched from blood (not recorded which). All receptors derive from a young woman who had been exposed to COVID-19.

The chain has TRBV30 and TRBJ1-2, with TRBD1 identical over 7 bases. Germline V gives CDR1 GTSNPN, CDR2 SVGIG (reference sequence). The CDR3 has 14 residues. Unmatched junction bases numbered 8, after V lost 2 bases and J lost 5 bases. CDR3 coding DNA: TGTGCCTGGAGTTATAGGGACAGAGAGTATGGCTACACCTTC. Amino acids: CAWSYRDREYGYTF.

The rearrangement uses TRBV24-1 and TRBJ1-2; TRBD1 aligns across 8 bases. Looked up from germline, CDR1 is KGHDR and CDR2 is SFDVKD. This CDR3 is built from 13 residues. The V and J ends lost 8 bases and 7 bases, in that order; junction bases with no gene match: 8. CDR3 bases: TGTGCCACCACCCCTACCGGGACAGGTGGCTACACCTTC. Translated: CATTPTGTGGYTF.

CDR3 nucleotide sequence: TGTGCCAGCAGCTTACCGAACTTCAGGGAGGACACTGAAGCTTTCTTT. The encoded protein is CASSLPNFREDTEAFF. The chain joins TRBV7-9 to TRBJ1-1; the D gene is possibly TRBD1 (5 bases). Trimming pared 2 bases from V and 3 bases from J, leaving 16 bases between. Per germline, CDR1 SEHNR and CDR2 FQNEAQ (reference sequence). The CDR3 spans 16 residues. Complete variable domain (other parts from reference TRBV7-9 and TRBJ1-1): DTGVSQNPRHKITKRGQNVTFRCDPISEHNRLYWYRQTLGQGPEFLTYFQNEAQLEKSRLLSDRFSAERPKGSFSTLEIQRTEQGDSAMYLCASSLPNFREDTEAFFGQGTRLTVV.

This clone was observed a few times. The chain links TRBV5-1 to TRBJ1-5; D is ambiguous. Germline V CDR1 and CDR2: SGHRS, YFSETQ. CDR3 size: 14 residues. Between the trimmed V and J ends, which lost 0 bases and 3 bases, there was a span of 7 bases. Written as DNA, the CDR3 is TGCGCCAGCAGCTTGGACAGCCCCAATCAGCCCCAGCATTTT. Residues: CASSLDSPNQPQHF.

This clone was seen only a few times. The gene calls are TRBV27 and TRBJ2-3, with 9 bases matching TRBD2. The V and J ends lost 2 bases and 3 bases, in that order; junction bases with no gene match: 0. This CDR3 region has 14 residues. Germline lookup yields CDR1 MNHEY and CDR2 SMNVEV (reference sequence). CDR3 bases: TGTGCCAGCAGTTTAAGCGGGGGGACAGATACGCAGTATTTT. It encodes CASSLSGGTDTQYF.

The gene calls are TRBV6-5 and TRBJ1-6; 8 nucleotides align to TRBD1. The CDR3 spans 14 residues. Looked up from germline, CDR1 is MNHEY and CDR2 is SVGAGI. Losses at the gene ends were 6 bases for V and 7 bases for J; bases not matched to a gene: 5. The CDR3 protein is CASRKDRVNSPLHF. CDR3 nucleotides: TGTGCCAGCAGGAAGGACAGGGTAAATTCACCCCTCCACTTT.

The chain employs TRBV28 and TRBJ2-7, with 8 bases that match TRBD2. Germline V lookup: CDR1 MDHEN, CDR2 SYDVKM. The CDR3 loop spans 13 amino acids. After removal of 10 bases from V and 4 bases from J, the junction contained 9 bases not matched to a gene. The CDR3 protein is CATWTSSTYEQYF. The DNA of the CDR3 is TGTGCCACCTGGACTAGCTCGACTTACGAGCAGTACTTC.

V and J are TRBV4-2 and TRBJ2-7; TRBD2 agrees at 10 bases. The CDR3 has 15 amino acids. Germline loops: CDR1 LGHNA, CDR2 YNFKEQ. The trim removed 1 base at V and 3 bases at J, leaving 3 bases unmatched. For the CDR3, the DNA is TGTGCCAGCAGCCAAGTGCCTAGCGGGAGCTACGAGCAGTACTTC. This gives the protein CASSQVPSGSYEQYF.

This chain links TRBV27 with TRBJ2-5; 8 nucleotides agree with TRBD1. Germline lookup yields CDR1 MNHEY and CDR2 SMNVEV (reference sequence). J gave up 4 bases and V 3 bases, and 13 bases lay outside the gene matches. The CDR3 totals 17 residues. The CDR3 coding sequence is TGTGCCAGCAGTTTTCGTGGCAGGGGGCTTCTCCGAGAGACCCAGTACTTC. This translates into CASSFRGRGLLRETQYF.

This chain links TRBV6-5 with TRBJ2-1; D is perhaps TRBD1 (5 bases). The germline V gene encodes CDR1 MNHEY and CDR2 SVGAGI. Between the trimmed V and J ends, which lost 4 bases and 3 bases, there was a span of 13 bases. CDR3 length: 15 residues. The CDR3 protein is CASSSGYSVYNEQFF. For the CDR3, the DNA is TGTGCCAGCAGTTCAGGGTACTCTGTCTACAATGAGCAGTTCTTC.

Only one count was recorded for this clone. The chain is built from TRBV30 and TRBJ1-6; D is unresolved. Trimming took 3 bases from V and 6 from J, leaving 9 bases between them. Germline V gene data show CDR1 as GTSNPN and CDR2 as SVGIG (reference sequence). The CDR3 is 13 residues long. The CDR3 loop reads CAWRGEGNSPLHF. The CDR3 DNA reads TGTGCCTGGAGGGGTGAGGGTAATTCACCCCTCCACTTT.

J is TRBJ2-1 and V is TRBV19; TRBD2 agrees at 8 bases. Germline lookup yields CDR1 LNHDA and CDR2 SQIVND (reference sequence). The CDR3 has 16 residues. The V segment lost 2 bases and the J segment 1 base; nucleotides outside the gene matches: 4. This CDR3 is CASSIRLAYSYNEQFF. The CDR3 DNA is TGTGCCAGTAGTATACGACTAGCGTATTCCTACAATGAGCAGTTCTTC.

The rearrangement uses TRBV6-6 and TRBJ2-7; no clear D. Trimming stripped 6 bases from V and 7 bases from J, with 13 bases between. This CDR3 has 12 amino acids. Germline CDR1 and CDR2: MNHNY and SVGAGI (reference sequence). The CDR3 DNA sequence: TGTGCCAGCAGCGCAGCTACGGGTGAGCAGTACTTC. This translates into CASSAATGEQYF.

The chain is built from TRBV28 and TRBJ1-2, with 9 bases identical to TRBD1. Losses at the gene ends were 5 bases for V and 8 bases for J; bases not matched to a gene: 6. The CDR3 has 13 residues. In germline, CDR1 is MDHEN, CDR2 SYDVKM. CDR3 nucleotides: TGTGCCAGCAGTCCGCGGACAGGGGTGGGCTACACCTTC. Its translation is CASSPRTGVGYTF.

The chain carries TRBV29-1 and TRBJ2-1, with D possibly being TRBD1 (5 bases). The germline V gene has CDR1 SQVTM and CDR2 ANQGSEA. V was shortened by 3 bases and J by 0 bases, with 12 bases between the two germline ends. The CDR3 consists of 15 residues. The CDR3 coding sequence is TGCAGCGTTGATTCGACAGTCTCCTCCTACAATGAGCAGTTCTTC. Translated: CSVDSTVSSYNEQFF.

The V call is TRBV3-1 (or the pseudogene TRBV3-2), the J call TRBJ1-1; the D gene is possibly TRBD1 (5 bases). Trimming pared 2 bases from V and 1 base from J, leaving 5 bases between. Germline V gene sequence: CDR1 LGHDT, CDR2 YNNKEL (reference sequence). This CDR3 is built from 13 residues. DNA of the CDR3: TGTGCCAGCAGCCAACAGGGGAACACTGAAGCTTTCTTT. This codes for CASSQQGNTEAFF.

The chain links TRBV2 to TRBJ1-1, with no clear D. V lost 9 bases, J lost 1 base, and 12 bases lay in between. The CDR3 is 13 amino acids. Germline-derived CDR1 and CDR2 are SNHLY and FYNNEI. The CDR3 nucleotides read TGTGCCAGGGCCGGGGAAACGAACACTGAAGCTTTCTTT. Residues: CARAGETNTEAFF. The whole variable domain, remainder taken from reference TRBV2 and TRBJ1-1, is EPEVTQTPSHQVTQMGQEVILRCVPISNHLYFYWYRQILGQKVEFLVSFYNNEISEKSEIFDDQFSVERPDGSNFTLKIRSTKLEDSAMYFCARAGETNTEAFFGQGTRLTVV.

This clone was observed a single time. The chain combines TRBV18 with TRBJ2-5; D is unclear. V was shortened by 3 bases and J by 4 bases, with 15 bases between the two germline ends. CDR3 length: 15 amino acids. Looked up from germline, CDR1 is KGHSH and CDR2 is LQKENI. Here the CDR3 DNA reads TGTGCCAGCTCACCGAATACTATCCCGGTAGAGACCCAGTACTTC. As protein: CASSPNTIPVETQYF.

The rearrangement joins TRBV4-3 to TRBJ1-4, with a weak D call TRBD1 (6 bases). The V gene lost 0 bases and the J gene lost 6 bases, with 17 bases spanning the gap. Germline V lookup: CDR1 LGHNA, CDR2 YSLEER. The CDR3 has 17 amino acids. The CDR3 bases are TGCGCCAGCAGCCAAGATACTCTACAGGGAGTGTATGAAAAACTGTTTTTT. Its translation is CASSQDTLQGVYEKLFF.

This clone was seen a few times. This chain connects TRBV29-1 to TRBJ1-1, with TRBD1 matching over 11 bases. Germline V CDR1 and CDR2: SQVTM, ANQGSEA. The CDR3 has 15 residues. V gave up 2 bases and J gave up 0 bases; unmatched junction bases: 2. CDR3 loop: CSVERTGGMNTEAFF. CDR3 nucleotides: TGCAGCGTTGAAAGGACAGGGGGCATGAACACTGAAGCTTTCTTT. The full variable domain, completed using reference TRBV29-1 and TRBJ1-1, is SAVISQKPSRDICQRGTSLTIQCQVDSQVTMMFWYRQQPGQSLTLIATANQGSEATYESGFVIDKFPISRPNLTFSTLTVSNMSPEDSSIYLCSVERTGGMNTEAFFGQGTRLTVV.

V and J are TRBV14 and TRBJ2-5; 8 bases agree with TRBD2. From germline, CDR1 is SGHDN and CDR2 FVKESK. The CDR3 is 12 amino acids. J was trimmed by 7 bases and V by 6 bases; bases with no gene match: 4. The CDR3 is CASRGLAGTQYF. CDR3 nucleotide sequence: TGTGCCAGCAGAGGCCTAGCGGGGACCCAGTACTTC.

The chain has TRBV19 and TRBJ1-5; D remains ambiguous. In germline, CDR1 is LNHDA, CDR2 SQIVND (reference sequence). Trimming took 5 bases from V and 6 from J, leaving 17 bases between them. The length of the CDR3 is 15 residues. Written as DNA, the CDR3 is TGTGCCAGTAGTTTTGCGTTGAATGGCGGTCAGCCCCAGCATTTT. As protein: CASSFALNGGQPQHF.

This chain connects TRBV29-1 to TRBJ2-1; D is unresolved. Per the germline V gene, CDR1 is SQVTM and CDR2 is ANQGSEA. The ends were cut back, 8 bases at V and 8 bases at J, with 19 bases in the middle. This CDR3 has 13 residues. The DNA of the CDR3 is TGCAGCCCAACGGCTAGATCGAGCGATGAGCAGTTCTTC. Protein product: CSPTARSSDEQFF.

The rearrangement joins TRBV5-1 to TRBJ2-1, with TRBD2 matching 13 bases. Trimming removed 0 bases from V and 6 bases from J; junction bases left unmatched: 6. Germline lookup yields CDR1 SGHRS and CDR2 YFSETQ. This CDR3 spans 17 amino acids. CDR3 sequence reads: CASSLVGLAGVFNEQFF. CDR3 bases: TGCGCCAGCAGCTTGGTTGGACTAGCGGGAGTATTCAATGAGCAGTTCTTC.

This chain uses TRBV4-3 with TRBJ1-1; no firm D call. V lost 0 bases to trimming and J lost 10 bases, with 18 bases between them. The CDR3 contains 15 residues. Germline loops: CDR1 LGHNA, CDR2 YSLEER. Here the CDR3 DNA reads TGCGCCAGCAGCCAAGATCTGGGCCAGCCCTTAACAGCTTTCTTT. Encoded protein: CASSQDLGQPLTAFF.

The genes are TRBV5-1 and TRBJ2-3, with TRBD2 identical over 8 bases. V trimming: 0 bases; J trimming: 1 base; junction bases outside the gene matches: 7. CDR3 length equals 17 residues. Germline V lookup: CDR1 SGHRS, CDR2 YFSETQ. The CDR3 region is CASSLGPSGGRTDTQYF. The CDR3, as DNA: TGCGCCAGCAGCTTGGGACCCAGCGGGGGCCGCACAGATACGCAGTATTTT.

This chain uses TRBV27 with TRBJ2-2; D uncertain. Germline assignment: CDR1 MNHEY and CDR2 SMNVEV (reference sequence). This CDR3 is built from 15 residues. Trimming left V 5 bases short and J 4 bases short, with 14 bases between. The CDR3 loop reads CASSPLFVFTGELFF. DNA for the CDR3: TGTGCCAGCAGTCCCCTCTTTGTCTTCACCGGGGAGCTGTTTTTT.